This is a list of T cell receptor beta chains from one sample in a study of T-cell memory formation after mild COVID-19. MiXCR, run by TCRdb on the 5' RACE reads, gives a single entry per CDR3 protein. The sample records roughly 190,000 distinct CDR3 sequences, around 25% being singletons. Source material: PBMCs or a T cell subset sorted from them (not recorded which). All receptors derive from an adult woman who had mild COVID-19 (a few samples of this study predate the infection). Cell type and time point are not known. Each CDR3 is given with its conserved first and last residue. D genes are given only for firm matches. Where a row states a size, it is once, few, many or the class of an expanded clone; other rows omit it.

>TRBD1|TRBJ1-1|10|TRBV20-1|.
CSVGTAEAFF
TGCAGCGTGGGGACAGCTGAAGCTTTCTTT
>.|TRBJ1-1|13|TRBV27|few
CASSLSRATEAFF
TGTGCCAGCAGTTTATCCAGGGCCACTGAAGCTTTCTTT
>.|TRBJ2-3|14|TRBV10-3|many
CAISEDGAPGLRYF
TGTGCCATCAGTGAGGACGGCGCGCCAGGTCTCCGGTATTTT
>.|TRBJ2-7|15|TRBV25-1|.
CASSEYGSGTYEQYF
TGTGCCAGCAGTGAATACGGGTCCGGCACCTACGAGCAGTACTTC
>TRBD1|TRBJ1-2|14|TRBV9|.
CASSPSTGVYGYTF
TGTGCCAGCAGCCCCTCGACAGGGGTCTATGGCTACACCTTC
>TRBD2|TRBJ2-7|16|TRBV10-3|.
CAIRDNRLAEGGEQYF
TGTGCCATCAGGGACAACCGACTAGCGGAAGGCGGCGAGCAGTACTTC
>.|TRBJ2-3|14|TRBV6-2/TRBV6-3|.
CASRLWGGADTQYF
TGTGCCAGCAGACTTTGGGGGGGCGCTGATACGCAGTATTTT
>TRBD2|TRBJ2-1|15|TRBV12-3/TRBV12-4|.
CASSPGLAGKNEQFF
TGTGCCAGCAGTCCTGGACTAGCGGGAAAAAATGAGCAGTTCTTC
>.|TRBJ2-7|17|TRBV6-2/TRBV6-3|.
CASSYRHRARGSNEQYF
TGTGCCAGCAGTTACCGCCACCGCGCCCGGGGGTCCAACGAGCAGTACTTC
>TRBD1|TRBJ1-2|14|TRBV12-3/TRBV12-4|few
CASSFRQGNYGYTF
TGTGCCAGCAGTTTTAGACAGGGGAACTATGGCTACACCTTC
>.|TRBJ2-1|16|TRBV6-2/TRBV6-3|few
CASRGLKFAGHNEQFF
TGTGCCAGCAGGGGACTGAAGTTTGCGGGCCACAATGAGCAGTTCTTC
>TRBD2|TRBJ2-3|16|TRBV5-1|.
CASSLASSGTTDTQYF
TGCGCCAGCAGCTTGGCGTCTAGCGGGACCACAGATACGCAGTATTTT
>.|TRBJ2-4|15|TRBV12-3/TRBV12-4|few
CASSLRSLAKNIQYF
TGTGCCAGCAGTTTAAGGTCTCTAGCCAAAAACATTCAGTACTTC
>.|TRBJ1-5|11|TRBV2|few
CASSESQPQHF
TGTGCCAGCAGTGAGAGTCAGCCCCAGCATTTT
>.|TRBJ1-3|15|TRBV9|few
CASSVEGTSGNTIYF
TGTGCCAGCAGCGTAGAAGGGACCTCTGGAAACACCATATATTTT
>.|TRBJ2-4|16|TRBV12-3/TRBV12-4|few
CASSGSGTPAKNIQYF
TGTGCCAGCAGTGGCTCCGGGACGCCCGCCAAAAACATTCAGTACTTC
>TRBD1|TRBJ2-7|16|TRBV7-9|.
CASIPQGARISYEQYF
TGTGCCAGCATCCCCCAGGGGGCACGGATTTCCTACGAGCAGTACTTC
>TRBD1|TRBJ1-5|15|TRBV27|.
CASRAGQGGNQPQHF
TGTGCCAGCAGGGCAGGACAGGGAGGCAATCAGCCCCAGCATTTT
>.|TRBJ2-7|12|TRBV20-1|.
CSAMGPSYEQYF
TGCAGTGCCATGGGACCTTCCTACGAGCAGTACTTC
>.|TRBJ2-4|16|TRBV15|.
CATSSGDGTAKNIQYF
TGTGCCACCAGCAGCGGGGACGGCACGGCCAAAAACATTCAGTACTTC
>.|TRBJ2-2|15|TRBV27|.
CASSALTGNTGELFF
TGTGCCAGCAGCGCACTGACAGGGAACACCGGGGAGCTGTTTTTT
>TRBD1|TRBJ1-4|14|TRBV7-2|.
CASSWDRGNEKLFF
TGTGCCAGCAGCTGGGACAGGGGCAATGAAAAACTGTTTTTT
>.|TRBJ2-7|16|TRBV12-3/TRBV12-4|few
CASSWGHSEKTYEQYF
TGTGCCAGCAGTTGGGGGCACAGTGAAAAGACCTACGAGCAGTACTTC
>TRBD2|TRBJ2-1|17|TRBV29-1|.
CSVEGEGADSSYNEQFF
TGCAGCGTTGAGGGGGAGGGAGCGGATAGCTCCTACAATGAGCAGTTCTTC
>TRBD1|TRBJ1-5|14|TRBV7-9|.
CASSFGQGSQPQHF
TGTGCCAGCAGCTTTGGACAGGGGAGTCAGCCCCAGCATTTT
>TRBD2|TRBJ2-7|14|TRBV6-2/TRBV6-3|.
CASSYLAGGREQYF
TGTGCCAGCAGTTACCTAGCGGGAGGTCGCGAGCAGTACTTC
>.|TRBJ1-2|12|TRBV29-1|many
CSVVLGNYGYTF
TGCAGCGTTGTGCTGGGAAACTATGGCTACACCTTC
>TRBD1|TRBJ2-6|16|TRBV12-3/TRBV12-4|.
CASSSDRVGGANVLTF
TGTGCCAGCAGCTCCGACAGGGTTGGCGGGGCCAACGTCCTGACTTTC
>.|TRBJ2-3|13|TRBV7-9|.
CASSSTALDTQYF
TGTGCCAGCAGCTCCACAGCTTTAGATACGCAGTATTTT
>TRBD1|TRBJ1-1|16|TRBV6-5|.
CASSYSSQGAGTEAFF
TGTGCCAGCAGTTACTCTAGTCAGGGGGCCGGCACTGAAGCTTTCTTT
>.|TRBJ1-1|11|TRBV19|.
CASQLNTEAFF
TGTGCCAGTCAGTTGAACACTGAAGCTTTCTTT
>TRBD1|TRBJ1-1|17|TRBV27|.
CASSSTGGSLLDTEAFF
TGTGCCAGCAGTTCCACAGGGGGTTCTCTTTTGGACACTGAAGCTTTCTTT
>TRBD1|TRBJ1-2|17|TRBV5-1|few
CASSLEGARGTPYGYTF
TGCGCCAGCAGCTTGGAAGGAGCCAGGGGGACACCCTATGGCTACACCTTC
>.|TRBJ2-5|13|TRBV6-1|.
CASTALPRETQYF
TGTGCCAGCACAGCGCTTCCGAGGGAGACCCAGTACTTC
>.|TRBJ1-2|14|TRBV28|many
CASRSYSTNYGYTF
TGTGCCAGCAGGTCCTACTCAACCAACTATGGCTACACCTTC
>.|TRBJ2-5|14|TRBV5-1|few
CASSLVSFGETQYF
TGCGCCAGCAGCTTGGTATCTTTCGGGGAGACCCAGTACTTC
>.|TRBJ2-7|12|TRBV10-3|.
CAISEHRTEQYF
TGTGCCATCAGTGAGCATAGAACGGAGCAGTACTTC
>.|TRBJ2-7|14|TRBV12-3/TRBV12-4|few
CASSSQINSYEQYF
TGTGCCAGCAGTTCACAGATAAACTCCTACGAGCAGTACTTC
>.|TRBJ2-2|11|TRBV6-6|once
CASKGTGELFF
TGTGCCAGCAAGGGCACCGGGGAGCTGTTTTTT
>.|TRBJ2-3|16|TRBV24-1|.
CATSGGRYSFTDTQYF
TGTGCCACCAGTGGAGGACGCTATAGCTTCACAGATACGCAGTATTTT
>TRBD1|TRBJ2-1|16|TRBV12-3/TRBV12-4|.
CASSRIGTVLIDEQFF
TGTGCCAGCAGTAGAATCGGGACAGTCCTTATCGATGAGCAGTTCTTC
>TRBD2|TRBJ2-1|14|TRBV29-1|.
CSVPPSGSINEQFF
TGCAGCGTTCCCCCGAGCGGGAGTATAAATGAGCAGTTCTTC
>TRBD1|TRBJ1-5|16|TRBV4-1|.
CASSQAEGAVNQPQHF
TGCGCCAGCAGCCAAGCTGAGGGGGCAGTCAATCAGCCCCAGCATTTT
>.|TRBJ2-3|16|TRBV24-1|few
CATSGVGGPPADTQYF
TGTGCCACCAGTGGAGTGGGAGGCCCTCCAGCAGATACGCAGTATTTT
>TRBD2|TRBJ2-7|14|TRBV13|.
CASRGGTRAYEQYF
TGTGCCAGCAGGGGGGGGACCCGGGCCTACGAGCAGTACTTC
>.|TRBJ1-6|13|TRBV7-9|.
CASSLRDNSPLHF
TGTGCCAGCAGCTTAAGGGATAATTCACCCCTCCACTTT
>.|TRBJ2-3|14|TRBV5-1|.
CASSPAPNTDTQYF
TGTGCCAGCAGCCCGGCTCCCAACACAGATACGCAGTATTTT
>.|TRBJ1-4|15|TRBV12-3/TRBV12-4|.
CASSPRLGTNEKLFF
TGTGCCAGCAGTCCCCGACTCGGAACTAATGAAAAACTGTTTTTT
>TRBD1|TRBJ1-2|16|TRBV27|.
CASSGHPGTVNYGYTF
TGTGCCAGCAGTGGCCACCCCGGGACAGTCAACTATGGCTACACCTTC
>.|TRBJ2-1|14|TRBV13|.
CASSDASSYNEQFF
TGTGCCAGCTCGGACGCAAGCTCCTACAATGAGCAGTTCTTC
>.|TRBJ2-3|16|TRBV4-1|few
CASSPSGGAPTDTQYF
TGCGCCAGCAGCCCGTCCGGAGGGGCCCCCACAGATACGCAGTATTTT
>.|TRBJ2-7|13|TRBV5-1|few
CASSLDTGIEQYF
TGCGCCAGCAGCTTGGATACAGGGATCGAGCAGTACTTC
>.|TRBJ2-4|13|TRBV20-1|few
CSARVTGERVQYF
TGCAGTGCTAGAGTAACGGGGGAACGGGTTCAGTACTTC